This is a list of T cell receptor beta chains from one sample in a study of T cells in tumors after PD-1 blockade. Clones were read by immunoSEQ multiplex PCR, and TCRdb kept only the in-frame ones, dropping some. The sample has more than 40,000 clones, 81% seen once; the top ten hold about 3.8%. The sample here was PBMCs, taken before anti-PD-1 treatment. The receptor source for this set is a human donor with basal cell carcinoma. CDR3s include the opening cysteine and the closing phenylalanine or tryptophan. A D gene is named only where the DNA matches it firmly. Clone size, where shown, is once, few, many, or a class for clones that have expanded.

v_call: TRBV6-1
clone_size: .
j_call: TRBJ2-3
cdr3_length: 16
d_call: TRBD1
cdr3_aa: CASSDRQGASTDTQYF
cdr3_nt: TGTGCCAGCAGTGACCGCCAGGGGGCGAGCACAGATACGCAGTATTTT

v_call: TRBV30
clone_size: .
j_call: TRBJ2-1
cdr3_length: 11
d_call: .
cdr3_aa: CAWSPDNEQFF
cdr3_nt: TGTGCCTGGAGCCCAGACAATGAGCAGTTCTTC

v_call: TRBV6-4
clone_size: .
j_call: TRBJ1-1
cdr3_length: 13
d_call: .
cdr3_aa: CASRERQYTEAFF
cdr3_nt: TGTGCCAGCAGGGAAAGACAGTACACTGAAGCTTTCTTT

v_call: TRBV5-1
clone_size: .
j_call: TRBJ2-3
cdr3_length: 18
d_call: .
cdr3_aa: CASSFVPGGVSSTDTQYF
cdr3_nt: TGCGCCAGCAGCTTTGTCCCCGGAGGAGTCTCAAGCACAGATACGCAGTATTTT

v_call: TRBV7-2
clone_size: .
j_call: TRBJ1-2
cdr3_length: 13
d_call: .
cdr3_aa: CASSSPGARGYTF
cdr3_nt: TGTGCCAGCAGCTCCCCCGGGGCGCGGGGCTACACCTTC

v_call: TRBV27
clone_size: .
j_call: TRBJ2-1
cdr3_length: 14
d_call: .
cdr3_aa: CATGPGAHMNEQFF
cdr3_nt: TGTGCCACTGGCCCGGGGGCACACATGAATGAGCAGTTCTTC

v_call: TRBV7-8
clone_size: few
j_call: TRBJ1-5
cdr3_length: 16
d_call: .
cdr3_aa: CASSLALSRGNQPQHF
cdr3_nt: TGTGCCAGCAGCCTGGCTCTAAGTCGGGGCAATCAGCCCCAGCATTTT

v_call: TRBV5-4
clone_size: .
j_call: TRBJ1-4
cdr3_length: 15
d_call: TRBD1
cdr3_aa: CASSPGDRGFEKLFF
cdr3_nt: TGTGCCAGCAGCCCTGGGGACAGGGGGTTTGAAAAACTGTTTTTT

v_call: TRBV29-1
clone_size: .
j_call: TRBJ1-1
cdr3_length: 11
d_call: .
cdr3_aa: CSVDRLTEAFF
cdr3_nt: TGCAGCGTTGATCGTTTGACTGAAGCTTTCTTT

v_call: TRBV5-1
clone_size: .
j_call: TRBJ1-1
cdr3_length: 14
d_call: TRBD1
cdr3_aa: CASSFGTVGTEAFF
cdr3_nt: TGCGCCAGCAGCTTCGGGACAGTGGGGACTGAAGCTTTCTTT

v_call: TRBV6-6
clone_size: .
j_call: TRBJ1-5
cdr3_length: 16
d_call: .
cdr3_aa: CASSAWGGLGNQPQHF
cdr3_nt: TGTGCCAGCAGTGCGTGGGGGGGGCTTGGCAATCAGCCCCAGCATTTT

v_call: TRBV11-3
clone_size: .
j_call: TRBJ2-1
cdr3_length: 14
d_call: TRBD1
cdr3_aa: CASSPTGAYNEQFF
cdr3_nt: TGTGCCAGCAGCCCTACAGGGGCCTACAATGAGCAGTTCTTC

v_call: TRBV10-1
clone_size: .
j_call: TRBJ2-1
cdr3_length: 16
d_call: .
cdr3_aa: CASSESRTLVDNEQFF
cdr3_nt: TGCGCCAGCAGTGAGTCCCGGACACTAGTCGACAATGAGCAGTTCTTC

v_call: TRBV10-2
clone_size: .
j_call: TRBJ2-2
cdr3_length: 17
d_call: TRBD2
cdr3_aa: CASSDRTSGVGAGELFF
cdr3_nt: TGCGCCAGCAGTGATAGGACTAGCGGGGTCGGAGCCGGGGAGCTGTTTTTT

v_call: TRBV30
clone_size: .
j_call: TRBJ1-5
cdr3_length: 12
d_call: .
cdr3_aa: CAWSGVNQPQHF
cdr3_nt: TGTGCCTGGTCTGGGGTTAATCAGCCCCAGCATTTT

v_call: TRBV4-2
clone_size: .
j_call: TRBJ2-7
cdr3_length: 15
d_call: TRBD2
cdr3_aa: CASSQDRGGAYEQYF
cdr3_nt: TGTGCCAGCAGCCAAGATCGCGGGGGGGCCTACGAGCAGTACTTC

v_call: TRBV6-5
clone_size: .
j_call: TRBJ1-1
cdr3_length: 15
d_call: .
cdr3_aa: CASSPGLWGETEAFF
cdr3_nt: TGTGCCAGCAGCCCGGGCCTCTGGGGTGAAACTGAAGCTTTCTTT

v_call: TRBV24-1
clone_size: .
j_call: TRBJ2-2
cdr3_length: 15
d_call: .
cdr3_aa: CATSDSGTNTGELFF
cdr3_nt: TGTGCCACCAGTGATTCCGGGACTAACACCGGGGAGCTGTTTTTT

v_call: TRBV2
clone_size: .
j_call: TRBJ2-2
cdr3_length: 13
d_call: .
cdr3_aa: CASSPSFTGELFF
cdr3_nt: TGTGCCAGCAGTCCCAGTTTCACCGGGGAGCTGTTTTTT

v_call: TRBV5-6
clone_size: .
j_call: TRBJ2-7
cdr3_length: 14
d_call: .
cdr3_aa: CASSQTDEFYEQYF
cdr3_nt: TGTGCCAGCAGCCAAACAGATGAGTTCTACGAGCAGTACTTC

v_call: TRBV29-1
clone_size: .
j_call: TRBJ2-1
cdr3_length: 13
d_call: TRBD2
cdr3_aa: CSAGAGGPNEQFF
cdr3_nt: TGCAGCGCCGGAGCGGGGGGGCCGAATGAGCAGTTCTTC

v_call: TRBV10-3
clone_size: .
j_call: TRBJ1-5
cdr3_length: 17
d_call: .
cdr3_aa: CAISESAVSFGSQPQHF
cdr3_nt: TGTGCCATCAGTGAGTCGGCCGTCTCCTTTGGCAGTCAGCCCCAGCATTTT

v_call: TRBV7-2
clone_size: .
j_call: TRBJ2-3
cdr3_length: 15
d_call: .
cdr3_aa: CASSPMIRARDTQYF
cdr3_nt: TGTGCCAGCAGCCCGATGATCAGGGCAAGGGATACGCAGTATTTT

v_call: TRBV14
clone_size: .
j_call: TRBJ1-3
cdr3_length: 15
d_call: .
cdr3_aa: CASSQGALSGNTIYF
cdr3_nt: TGTGCCAGCAGCCAAGGGGCGCTCTCTGGAAACACCATATATTTT

v_call: TRBV30
clone_size: .
j_call: TRBJ1-5
cdr3_length: 15
d_call: .
cdr3_aa: CAWSLLGGVRQPQHF
cdr3_nt: TGTGCCTGGAGTCTTTTAGGGGGGGTCCGTCAGCCCCAGCATTTT

v_call: TRBV5-1
clone_size: .
j_call: TRBJ2-3
cdr3_length: 18
d_call: TRBD2
cdr3_aa: CASSLPLAGGTSTDTQYF
cdr3_nt: TGCGCCAGCAGCTTGCCACTAGCGGGGGGGACTAGCACAGATACGCAGTATTTT

v_call: TRBV3-1/TRBV3-2
clone_size: .
j_call: TRBJ1-3
cdr3_length: 16
d_call: TRBD1
cdr3_aa: CASSQVDRIFGNTIYF
cdr3_nt: TGTGCCAGCAGCCAAGTGGACAGGATCTTCGGAAACACCATATATTTT

v_call: TRBV3-1/TRBV3-2
clone_size: .
j_call: TRBJ2-2
cdr3_length: 18
d_call: .
cdr3_aa: CASSPYHWAAGNTGELFF
cdr3_nt: TGTGCCAGCAGCCCTTACCATTGGGCAGCGGGGAACACCGGGGAGCTGTTTTTT

v_call: TRBV11-1
clone_size: .
j_call: TRBJ1-4
cdr3_length: 15
d_call: .
cdr3_aa: CASSLGGQSIEKLFF
cdr3_nt: TGTGCCAGCAGCTTAGGAGGGCAGTCCATTGAAAAACTGTTTTTT

v_call: TRBV6-1
clone_size: .
j_call: TRBJ1-3
cdr3_length: 15
d_call: .
cdr3_aa: CASSEKTDSGNTIYF
cdr3_nt: TGTGCCAGCAGTGAGAAGACGGATTCTGGAAACACCATATATTTT

v_call: TRBV6-1
clone_size: .
j_call: TRBJ1-5
cdr3_length: 16
d_call: .
cdr3_aa: CASSEAGGARNQPQHF
cdr3_nt: TGTGCCAGCAGTGAAGCGGGAGGGGCCCGCAATCAGCCCCAGCATTTT

v_call: TRBV9
clone_size: once
j_call: TRBJ2-3
cdr3_length: 15
d_call: .
cdr3_aa: CASSGPGKDTDTQYF
cdr3_nt: TGTGCCAGCAGCGGCCCCGGGAAGGACACAGATACGCAGTATTTT

v_call: TRBV28
clone_size: few
j_call: TRBJ2-3
cdr3_length: 15
d_call: TRBD1
cdr3_aa: CASRDRGRGTDTQYF
cdr3_nt: TGTGCCAGCAGGGACAGGGGAAGGGGCACAGATACGCAGTATTTT

v_call: TRBV6-5
clone_size: few
j_call: TRBJ1-5
cdr3_length: 13
d_call: .
cdr3_aa: CASSSTFNQPQHF
cdr3_nt: TGTGCCAGCAGTTCAACCTTCAATCAGCCCCAGCATTTT

v_call: TRBV18
clone_size: .
j_call: TRBJ2-1
cdr3_length: 12
d_call: TRBD1
cdr3_aa: CASSPDRGIGFF
cdr3_nt: TGTGCCAGCTCACCAGACAGGGGGATAGGGTTCTTC

v_call: TRBV10-3
clone_size: .
j_call: TRBJ1-6
cdr3_length: 14
d_call: .
cdr3_aa: CAISEYSHNSPLHF
cdr3_nt: TGTGCCATCAGTGAATACAGCCATAATTCACCCCTCCACTTT

v_call: TRBV6-1
clone_size: .
j_call: TRBJ2-1
cdr3_length: 15
d_call: TRBD2
cdr3_aa: CASSEELAGMNEQFF
cdr3_nt: TGTGCCAGCAGTGAAGAACTAGCGGGAATGAATGAGCAGTTCTTC

v_call: TRBV5-1
clone_size: .
j_call: TRBJ2-3
cdr3_length: 16
d_call: .
cdr3_aa: CASSLMFGASTDTQYF
cdr3_nt: TGCGCCAGCAGCTTGATGTTCGGGGCCAGCACAGATACGCAGTATTTT

v_call: TRBV18
clone_size: .
j_call: TRBJ2-7
cdr3_length: 14
d_call: TRBD2
cdr3_aa: CASSPQAGGPEQYF
cdr3_nt: TGTGCCAGCTCACCACAAGCGGGGGGGCCCGAGCAGTACTTC

v_call: TRBV6-6
clone_size: .
j_call: TRBJ2-5
cdr3_length: 13
d_call: .
cdr3_aa: CASNPRTQETQYF
cdr3_nt: TGTGCCAGCAATCCGCGGACCCAAGAGACCCAGTACTTC